This record covers a single T cell receptor (beta chain). These data are taken from a study of blood T cell repertoires in COVID-19. Study-wide background: In each case, the material was cDNA or gDNA derived from T cells, B-cell-depleted T cells, or PBMCs.

How the authors handled the data: Quantification of nucleated cells was approximated via reference gene primer amplification. Some clones are missing from TCRdb's copy, which holds only in-frame ones; the method was immunoSEQ multiplex PCR. V and J calls plus clone size are reproduced from that table; the DNA served to infer D and trimming. The sample lists 250,000 to 300,000 clones, 75% to 90% occurring once. Sequenced sample: peripheral blood. The origin of this receptor is a woman aged 45 to 65 who had recovered from COVID-19.

The CDR3 nucleotides are TGTGCCAGCAGCTTAGGATCGGTGGATACGCAGTATTTT. Translation gives CASSLGSVDTQYF. The rearrangement links TRBV11-2 to TRBJ2-3; unclear D gene. The germline V gene encodes CDR1 SGHAT and CDR2 FQNNGV. Trimming pared 1 base from V and 6 bases from J, leaving 8 bases between. The CDR3 runs 13 residues. Full variable domain (missing parts from reference TRBV11-2 and TRBJ2-3): EAGVAQSPRYKIIEKRQSVAFWCNPISGHATLYWYQQILGQGPKLLIQFQNNGVVDDSQLPKDRFSAERLKGVDSTLKIQPAKLEDSAVYLCASSLGSVDTQYFGPGTRLTVL.